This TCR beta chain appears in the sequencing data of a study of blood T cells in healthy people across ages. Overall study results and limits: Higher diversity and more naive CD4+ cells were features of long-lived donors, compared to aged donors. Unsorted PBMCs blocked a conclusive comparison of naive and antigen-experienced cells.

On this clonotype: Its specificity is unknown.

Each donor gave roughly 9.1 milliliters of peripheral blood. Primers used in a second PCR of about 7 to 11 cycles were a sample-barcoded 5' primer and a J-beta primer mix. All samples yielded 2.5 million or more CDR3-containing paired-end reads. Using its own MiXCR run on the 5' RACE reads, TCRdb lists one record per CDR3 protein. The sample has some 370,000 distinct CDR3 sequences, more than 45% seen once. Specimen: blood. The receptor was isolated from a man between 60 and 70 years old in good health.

In DNA form, the CDR3 reads TGTGCCACCAGCACCCGACAGGGGTTGGATATGGAGACCCAGTTCTTC. Protein: CATSTRQGLDMETQFF. The J gene is TRBJ2-5, the V gene TRBV15; 8 nucleotides align to TRBD1. TRBJ2-1 explains the end of the DNA better; the J call may be wrong. The CDR3 runs 16 residues. Per the germline V gene, CDR1 is LNHNV and CDR2 is YYDKDF (reference sequence).